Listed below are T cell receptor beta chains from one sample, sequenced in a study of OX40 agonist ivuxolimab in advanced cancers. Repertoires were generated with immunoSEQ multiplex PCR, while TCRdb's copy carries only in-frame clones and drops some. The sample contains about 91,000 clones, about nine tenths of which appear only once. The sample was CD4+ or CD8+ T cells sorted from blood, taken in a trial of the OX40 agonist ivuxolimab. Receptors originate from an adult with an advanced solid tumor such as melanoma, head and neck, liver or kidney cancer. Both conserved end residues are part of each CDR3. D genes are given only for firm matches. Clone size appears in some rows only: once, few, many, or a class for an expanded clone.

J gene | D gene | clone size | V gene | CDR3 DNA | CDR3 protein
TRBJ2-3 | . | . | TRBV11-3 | TGTGCCAGCAGCTTAGGAGGGGCCGTGACTGGCCGCACAGATACGCAGTATTTT | CASSLGGAVTGRTDTQYF
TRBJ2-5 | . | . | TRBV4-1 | TGCGCCAGCAGCGCTCAGACAAGACAAGAGACCCAGTACTTC | CASSAQTRQETQYF
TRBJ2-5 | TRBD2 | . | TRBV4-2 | TGTGCCAGCAGCCAAGTATATATGCCTAGCGGGGAACAAGAGACCCAGTACTTC | CASSQVYMPSGEQETQYF
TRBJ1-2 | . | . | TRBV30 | TGTGCCTGGACCATGCGGGAAGGAGGCGGCTACACCTTC | CAWTMREGGGYTF
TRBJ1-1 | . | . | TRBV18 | TGTGCCAGCTCACCCTTTGGACGGACGGAAGCTTTCTTT | CASSPFGRTEAFF
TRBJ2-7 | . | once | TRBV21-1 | TGTGCCAGCAGCAAAAGAGACGGACCCTACGAGCAGTACTTC | CASSKRDGPYEQYF
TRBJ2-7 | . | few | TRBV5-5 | TGTGCCAGCAGCTTGGCTTACGAGCAGTACTTC | CASSLAYEQYF
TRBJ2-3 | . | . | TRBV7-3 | TGTGCCAGCAGCCCAGTGGGGAGCACAGATACGCAGTATTTT | CASSPVGSTDTQYF
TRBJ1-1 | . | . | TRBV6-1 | TGTGCCAGCAGTGAAATCAGGGAAGGGGGTCCTGAAGCTTTCTTT | CASSEIREGGPEAFF
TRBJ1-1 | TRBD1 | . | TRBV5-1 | TGCGCCAGCAGCTTGACAGGGGGCGGGAACACTGAAGCTTTCTTT | CASSLTGGGNTEAFF
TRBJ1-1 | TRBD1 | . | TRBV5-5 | TGTGCCAGCACAGGGGGTTGGGGAACTGAAGCTTTCTTT | CASTGGWGTEAFF
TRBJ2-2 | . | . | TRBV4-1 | TGCGCCAGCAGCCCGCCCCCAGGGGCTCTCACCGGGGAGCTGTTTTTT | CASSPPPGALTGELFF
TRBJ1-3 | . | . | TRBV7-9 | TGTGCCAGCGGAGGCAACACCATATATTTT | CASGGNTIYF
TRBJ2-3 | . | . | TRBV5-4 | TGTGCCAGCAGCCGAGGGACAGATACGCAGTATTTT | CASSRGTDTQYF
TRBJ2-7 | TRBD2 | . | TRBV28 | TGTGCCAGCAGTTTAACTAGCGGGAGTACTCGCTACGAGCAGTACTTC | CASSLTSGSTRYEQYF
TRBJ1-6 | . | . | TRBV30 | TGTGCCCCACCGGCACCCCTCCACTTT | CAPPAPLHF
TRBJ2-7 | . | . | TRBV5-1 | TGCGCCAGCAGCAGGGGGGGACAGACCTACGGGTACTACGAGCAGTACTTC | CASSRGGQTYGYYEQYF
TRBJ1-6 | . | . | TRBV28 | TGTGCCAGCAGCCCCGGGGGGGTCGAGAGTTCACCCCTCCACTTT | CASSPGGVESSPLHF
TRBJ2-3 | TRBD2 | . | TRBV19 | TGTGCCAGTAGCGGGAGGGCCCCAGATACGCAGTATTTT | CASSGRAPDTQYF
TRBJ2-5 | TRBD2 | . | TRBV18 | TGTGCCAGCTCACCCCAACTAGCGGGATGGAGGAACCAAGAGACCCAGTACTTC | CASSPQLAGWRNQETQYF
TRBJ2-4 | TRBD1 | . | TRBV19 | TGTGCCAGTAGCGGGACAGCTATAGCCAAAAACATTCAGTACTTC | CASSGTAIAKNIQYF
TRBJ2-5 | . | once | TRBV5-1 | TGCGCCAGCAGCTTGGCAGGGCAGGGAGAGACCCAGTACTTC | CASSLAGQGETQYF
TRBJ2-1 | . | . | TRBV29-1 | TGCAGCGTTGGCGGGCCTTACAATGAGCAGTTCTTC | CSVGGPYNEQFF
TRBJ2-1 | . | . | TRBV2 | TGTGCCAGCAGTGACAGCAGGGGATACAATGAGCAGTTCTTC | CASSDSRGYNEQFF
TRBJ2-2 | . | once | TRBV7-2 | TGTGCCAGCAGCCCAAACACGGCGAACACCGGGGAGCTGTTTTTT | CASSPNTANTGELFF
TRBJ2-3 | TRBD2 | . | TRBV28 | TGTGCCAGCAGCGCCTATAGCGGGAGTAGCACAGATACGCAGTATTTT | CASSAYSGSSTDTQYF
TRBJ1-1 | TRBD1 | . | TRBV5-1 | TGCGCCAGCGGAGGGGGGACAGGGGCTTCGAACACTGAAGCTTTCTTT | CASGGGTGASNTEAFF
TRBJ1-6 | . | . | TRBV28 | TGTGCCAGCAGCGTGACACACCTTGATTCACCCCTCCACTTT | CASSVTHLDSPLHF
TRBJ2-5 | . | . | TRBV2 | TGTGCCAGCAGGAGACAGTACCAAGAGACCCAGTACTTC | CASRRQYQETQYF
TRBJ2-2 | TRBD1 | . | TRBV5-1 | TGCGTCAGCAGCTGGACAGGGGGCAACACCGGGGAGCTGTTTTTT | CVSSWTGGNTGELFF
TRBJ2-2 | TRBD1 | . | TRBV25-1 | TGTGCCAGCACCGGGACAGGAGACACCGGGGAGCTGTTTTTT | CASTGTGDTGELFF
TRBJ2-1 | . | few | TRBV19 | TGTGCCACTACCCGGGGGAATGGTCAGTTCTTC | CATTRGNGQFF
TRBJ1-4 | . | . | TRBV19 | TGTGCCAGTAGTACGGACATTGTGGCAACTAATGAAAAACTGTTTTTT | CASSTDIVATNEKLFF
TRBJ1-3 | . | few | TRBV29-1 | TGCAGCGTGGAGGGACGGACCTCTGGAAACACCATATATTTT | CSVEGRTSGNTIYF
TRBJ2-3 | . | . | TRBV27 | TGTGCCAGCAGTTTATTTGGACTAAGCTCAGATACGCAGTATTTT | CASSLFGLSSDTQYF
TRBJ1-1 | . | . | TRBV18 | TGTGCCAGCTCACCGCGGGGGGCTGAAGCTTTCTTT | CASSPRGAEAFF
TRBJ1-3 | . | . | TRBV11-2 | TGTGCCAGCAGCCCCGGCATATTTGGAAACACCATATATTTT | CASSPGIFGNTIYF
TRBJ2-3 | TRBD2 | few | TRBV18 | TGTGCCAGCTCACCAGGTAGCGGGAGGGCCTATACGCAGTATTTT | CASSPGSGRAYTQYF
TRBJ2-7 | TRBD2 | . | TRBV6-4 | TGTGCCAGCAGATCTAGCGGGAGTATACACGAGCAGTACTTC | CASRSSGSIHEQYF
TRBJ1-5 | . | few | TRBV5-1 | TGCGCCAGCAGCTTGGAGGGACGGGTTAATCAGCCCCAGCATTTT | CASSLEGRVNQPQHF
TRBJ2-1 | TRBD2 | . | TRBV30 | TGTGCCTGGAGCTCCGATAGCGGGAGGAATGAGCAGTTCTTC | CAWSSDSGRNEQFF
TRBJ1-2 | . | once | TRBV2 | TGTGCCAGCAGTGTGGGGGGCAAGGGATATGGCTACACCTTC | CASSVGGKGYGYTF
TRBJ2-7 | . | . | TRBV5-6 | TGTGCCAGCAGCGTACACTACGAGCAGTACTTC | CASSVHYEQYF
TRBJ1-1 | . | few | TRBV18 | TGTGCCAGCTCACCGACAGAGAACACTGAAGCTTTCTTT | CASSPTENTEAFF
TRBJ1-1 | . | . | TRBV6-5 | TGTGCCAGCAGTTACAGCGGTGAAGCTTTCTTT | CASSYSGEAFF